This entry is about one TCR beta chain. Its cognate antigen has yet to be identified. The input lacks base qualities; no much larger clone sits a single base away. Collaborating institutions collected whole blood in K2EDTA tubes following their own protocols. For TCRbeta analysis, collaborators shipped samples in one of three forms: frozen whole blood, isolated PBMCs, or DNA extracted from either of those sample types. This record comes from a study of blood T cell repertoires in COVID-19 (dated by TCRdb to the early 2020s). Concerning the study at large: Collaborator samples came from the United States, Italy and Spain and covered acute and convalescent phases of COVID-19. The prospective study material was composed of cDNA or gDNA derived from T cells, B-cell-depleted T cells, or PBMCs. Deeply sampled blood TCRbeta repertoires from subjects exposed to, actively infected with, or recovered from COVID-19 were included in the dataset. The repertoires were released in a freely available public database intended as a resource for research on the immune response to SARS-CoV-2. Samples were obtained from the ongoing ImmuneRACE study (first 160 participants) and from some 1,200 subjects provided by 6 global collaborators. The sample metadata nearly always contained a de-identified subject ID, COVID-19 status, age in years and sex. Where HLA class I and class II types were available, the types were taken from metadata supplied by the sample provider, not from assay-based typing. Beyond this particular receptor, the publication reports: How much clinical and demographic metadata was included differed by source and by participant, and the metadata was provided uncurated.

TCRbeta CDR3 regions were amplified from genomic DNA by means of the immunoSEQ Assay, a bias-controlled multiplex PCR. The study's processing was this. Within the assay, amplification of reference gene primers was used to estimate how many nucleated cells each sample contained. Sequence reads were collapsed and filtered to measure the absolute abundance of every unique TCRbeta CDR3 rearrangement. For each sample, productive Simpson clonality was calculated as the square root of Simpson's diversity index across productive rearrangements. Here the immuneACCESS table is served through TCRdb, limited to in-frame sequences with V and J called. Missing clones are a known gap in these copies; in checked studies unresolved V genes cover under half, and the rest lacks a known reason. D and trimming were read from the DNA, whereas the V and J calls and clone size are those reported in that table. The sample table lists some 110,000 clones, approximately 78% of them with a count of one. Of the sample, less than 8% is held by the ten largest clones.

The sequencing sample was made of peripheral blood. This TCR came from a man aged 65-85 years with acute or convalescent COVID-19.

The DNA reads TGTGCTAGTGGTTTGGCGACTGGACAGGGAGTCGGGGAGCTGTTTTTT. It translates as CASGLATGQGVGELFF. The chain couples TRBV12-5 to TRBJ2-2, and TRBD1 matches 8 of the central bases. The germline V gene gives CDR1 as LGHNT and CDR2 as FRNRAP. V ends up 1 base short and J 7 bases short, with an unmatched junction base count of 8. Its CDR3 holds 16 amino acids, cysteine through phenylalanine. The kept DNA is CDR3 alone, 48 bases in frame from the first base.